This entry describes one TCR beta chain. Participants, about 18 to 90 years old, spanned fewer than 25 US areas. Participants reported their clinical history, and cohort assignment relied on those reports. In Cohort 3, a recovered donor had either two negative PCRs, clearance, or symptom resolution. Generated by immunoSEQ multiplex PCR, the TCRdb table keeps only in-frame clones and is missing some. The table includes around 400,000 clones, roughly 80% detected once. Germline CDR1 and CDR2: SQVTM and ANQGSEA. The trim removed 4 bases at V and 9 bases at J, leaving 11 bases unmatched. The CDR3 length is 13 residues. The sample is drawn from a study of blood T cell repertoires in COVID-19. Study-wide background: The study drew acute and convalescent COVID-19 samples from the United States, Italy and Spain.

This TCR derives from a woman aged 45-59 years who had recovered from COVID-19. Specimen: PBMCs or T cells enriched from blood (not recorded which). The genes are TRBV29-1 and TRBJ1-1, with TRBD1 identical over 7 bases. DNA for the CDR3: TGCAGCGTTGTTATACCGGGACAGAGTAAAGCTTTCTTT. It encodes CSVVIPGQSKAFF.